By sample fraction, the clone carrying this TCR beta chain is medium-sized. The sorted libraries were prepared using about a million CD4+ or CD8+ T cells that had themselves been sorted. This record comes from a study of neurological immune-mediated disorders. A single run covered 15-18 subjects with over 200 million TCR-beta sequences. TCRdb fed the 5' RACE reads into MiXCR, producing one record per CDR3 protein. This sample has more than 15,000 distinct CDR3 sequences; around 15% occur once, and the top ten carry 6.5% to 9%. The CDR3 contains 14 residues. V was clipped by 0 bases and J by 7 bases, with 10 bases between them. CDR1 is SGHRS and CDR2 is YFSETQ in the germline V gene.

The V gene is TRBV5-1, the J gene TRBJ1-4, with TRBD1 as a possible D gene (5 bases). Sequenced sample: CD4+ T cells from blood. The sequence was collected from a woman in her sixties with HTLV-1-associated myelopathy (HAM/TSP). CDR3 DNA: TGCGCCAGCAGCTTGGGACAGCGAGGTGAAAAACTGTTTTTT. It is translated as CASSLGQRGEKLFF.